This entry concerns a single T cell receptor (beta chain). The antigen is undetermined. A much larger clone sits a single nucleotide away, making a read error possible. The data belong to a study of T cells in Graves' hyperthyroidism and ophthalmopathy. General study findings and limits: In blood, most of the thyroid clonotypes expanded above 0.001 were also present. Stable hyperthyroidism was separated from ophthalmopathy by a model based on 13 V-J features.

With 4 bases removed from V and 11 bases from J, the gap between germline ends came to 24 bases. The CDR3 is made up of 17 amino acids. Germline V gene sequence: CDR1 MDHEN, CDR2 SYDVKM. The source material, RNA transcripts, was used to amplify TCR beta CDR3 regions. First-round RT-PCR of the TCR CDR3 relied on the HTBI primer set. One entry per CDR3 protein results from TCRdb running MiXCR on the multiplex PCR reads. The data show around 350,000 distinct CDR3 sequences, with less than 20% seen just once and 28% held by the top ten. Each patient was aged 18 to 65 and had newly diagnosed hyperthyroidism of under 2 months' duration. Any patient presenting with uncontrolled infection, other autoimmune disease, pregnancy or lactation was left out.

Sequencing was done on a sample of blood. The clonotype comes from a young woman with Graves' hyperthyroidism that later progressed to Graves' ophthalmopathy. J is TRBJ1-6 and V is TRBV28, with D perhaps TRBD1 (5 bases). The CDR3 reads CASSSPMGWGSDPPLHF. CDR3 nucleotide sequence: TGTGCCAGCAGTTCACCGATGGGCTGGGGGAGTGATCCACCCCTCCACTTT.